The rows below give T cell receptor beta chains drawn from one sample of a study of control samples from healthy donors and cancer patients. Sequenced by immunoSEQ multiplex PCR; TCRdb stores in-frame clones only, minus some. The sample holds about 150,000 clones, approximately 94% seen once. Sequencing was performed on blood. Receptor source: a man aged 40-55 years in good health. The CDR3 runs from the conserved cysteine through the conserved F or W.

length: 13
V: TRBV29-1
J: TRBJ1-1
CDR3: CSVEPVEDTEAFF

length: 11
V: TRBV14
J: TRBJ1-3
CDR3: CASSQVNTIYF

length: 15
V: TRBV7-9
J: TRBJ1-2
CDR3: CASSLVQGGEYGYTF

length: 13
V: TRBV7-9
J: TRBJ1-1
CDR3: CASSLGRETEAFF

length: 13
V: TRBV10-2
J: TRBJ1-2
CDR3: CASSGHLNYGYTF

length: 16
V: TRBV3-1/TRBV3-2
J: TRBJ2-5
CDR3: CASSQVPTGAEETQYF

length: 17
V: TRBV5-8
J: TRBJ1-2
CDR3: CASSRGRTGDPVYGYTF

length: 17
V: TRBV5-6
J: TRBJ1-4
CDR3: CASSLLGRGSTNEKLFF

length: 14
V: TRBV6-2/TRBV6-3
J: TRBJ1-6
CDR3: CASSSGQPNSPLHF

length: 10
V: TRBV28
J: TRBJ1-1
CDR3: CASIHGTAFF

length: 14
V: TRBV5-1
J: TRBJ1-2
CDR3: CASSLLGADYGYTF

length: 13
V: TRBV5-1
J: TRBJ1-2
CDR3: CASSPGPSAGYTF

length: 14
V: TRBV4-3
J: TRBJ1-4
CDR3: CASSQVPGIGKLFF

length: 15
V: TRBV30
J: TRBJ2-3
CDR3: CAWSVGRQSTDTQYF

length: 15
V: TRBV5-8
J: TRBJ1-6
CDR3: CASSLEPGSNSPLHF

length: 15
V: TRBV11-3
J: TRBJ2-1
CDR3: CASSLGGYSYNEQFF

length: 15
V: TRBV5-1
J: TRBJ1-3
CDR3: CASSFESAPGNTIYF

length: 14
V: TRBV28
J: TRBJ1-6
CDR3: CASSFEQGNSPLHF

length: 16
V: TRBV11-2
J: TRBJ1-1
CDR3: CASSKRTGGLNTEAFF

length: 15
V: TRBV3-1/TRBV3-2
J: TRBJ1-2
CDR3: CASSRRETGHSGYTF

length: 16
V: TRBV5-6
J: TRBJ2-7
CDR3: CASSLGTGAEGYEQYF

length: 13
V: TRBV27
J: TRBJ2-3
CDR3: CASMQGATDTQYF

length: 13
V: TRBV11-2
J: TRBJ1-2
CDR3: CASSLGDTTSYTF

length: 14
V: TRBV9
J: TRBJ1-2
CDR3: CASSVGGQGPGYTF

length: 15
V: TRBV19
J: TRBJ1-5
CDR3: CASTLQGAGNQPQHF

length: 14
V: TRBV19
J: TRBJ1-2
CDR3: CASSIGQGGYGYTF